A selection of T cell receptor beta chains follows, all from one sample in a study of CD8 T cells in ankylosing spondylitis. From the 5' RACE reads, TCRdb called clonotypes with MiXCR, one entry per CDR3 protein. The table lists roughly 700,000 distinct CDR3 sequences, roughly 19% of them singletons, with 19% in the top ten. The sample comprised blood, either unsorted or a sorted T cell fraction (not recorded which). The receptors here all came from a male donor with ankylosing spondylitis. The CDR3 runs from the conserved cysteine through the conserved F or W. A D gene is named only where the DNA matches it firmly. Size is omitted from some rows. Given values are once, few, many or a class for expanded clones.

TRBJ1-1,NA,TRBV5-1,15,NA,TGCGCCAGCAGCCCCATGGTGGGTATTGACACTGAAGCTTTCTTT,CASSPMVGIDTEAFF
TRBJ1-2,NA,TRBV20-1,12,few,TGCAGTGCTGTGGGGTTTAACTATGGCTACACCTTC,CSAVGFNYGYTF
TRBJ1-5,NA,TRBV7-9,14,few,TGTGCCAGCAGCTTATGGGACACCGATCAGCCCCAGCATTTT,CASSLWDTDQPQHF
TRBJ1-1,NA,TRBV10-3,15,NA,TGTGCCACCCTTAGGACCCCCGGGAAGAACACTGAAGCTTTCTTT,CATLRTPGKNTEAFF
TRBJ1-1,NA,TRBV7-3,15,NA,TGTGCCAGCAGCTTAACGGGCGGCAGGGTTGGTGAAGCTTTCTTT,CASSLTGGRVGEAFF
TRBJ2-7,NA,TRBV5-5,13,NA,TGTGCCAGCAACTGGGGGCATAACTACGAGCAGTACTTC,CASNWGHNYEQYF
TRBJ1-2,NA,TRBV29-1,9,few,TGCAGCACCGTCAGGAGTGCGGCCTTC,CSTVRSAAF
TRBJ2-3,TRBD2,TRBV10-2,17,NA,TGCGCCAGCAGTGCCCCGACTAGCGGGGGGGCCGGGGATACGCAGTATTTT,CASSAPTSGGAGDTQYF
TRBJ2-1,TRBD2,TRBV7-6,16,few,TGTGCCAGCAGCTCCCCGGGTAGCGGGAGGTTTAATGAGCAGTTCTTC,CASSSPGSGRFNEQFF
TRBJ2-3,NA,TRBV11-2,15,NA,TGTGCCAGCAGGCAAGTAGGGAAGATGGCAGATACGCAGTATTTT,CASRQVGKMADTQYF
TRBJ2-3,TRBD1,TRBV5-1,15,few,TGCGCCAGCAGCGCTGGACAGGGGGCGGCCGATACGCAGTATTTT,CASSAGQGAADTQYF
TRBJ1-1,NA,TRBV15,11,few,TGTGCCACCAGCAGAGATTCTGAAGCTTTCTTT,CATSRDSEAFF
TRBJ2-1,NA,TRBV12-3/TRBV12-4,13,few,TGTGCCAGCAGTTTAATGGAACTGGGCGAGCAGTTCTTC,CASSLMELGEQFF
TRBJ2-7,TRBD2,TRBV20-1,12,few,TGCAGTGCCGCGGGAGAGTTATACGAGCAGTACTTC,CSAAGELYEQYF
TRBJ2-1,NA,TRBV15,14,few,TGTGCCACCAGCAAAACGGACTACTACAATGAGCAGTTCTTC,CATSKTDYYNEQFF
TRBJ2-2,NA,TRBV12-3/TRBV12-4,12,many,TGTGCCAGCAGTTTAAACGCCGGGGAGCTGTTTTTT,CASSLNAGELFF
TRBJ1-1,TRBD1,TRBV20-1,11,many,TGCAGTGCACCCGACAGGGACCAAGCTTTCTTT,CSAPDRDQAFF
TRBJ1-2,NA,TRBV3-1,13,few,TGTGCCAGCAGCCAAGGGGCAGGGGCTGGCTACACCTTC,CASSQGAGAGYTF